The 27 T cell receptor beta chains below were found in one sample sequenced in a study of T cell repertoires in cytomegalovirus infection. TCRdb independently ran MiXCR on the reads; one entry per CDR3 protein. This table has roughly 630,000 distinct CDR3 sequences, approximately 24% appearing once. Sequences were obtained from CD8+ T cells from PBMCs. The receptors originated from a human donor in good health (CMV status not recorded). Some clones in this sample may be carry-over from other donors' samples.

V is TRBV18 and J is TRBJ1-1, with TRBD1 as a possible D gene (5 bases). The CDR3 sequence is 16 residues long. Germline V lookup: CDR1 KGHSH, CDR2 LQKENI. Trimming cost V 3 bases and J 4 bases, with 18 bases left between them. DNA for the CDR3: TGTGCCAGCTCACCGGTAACAGGTGGTTGGCCCACTGAAGCTTTCTTT. It translates to CASSPVTGGWPTEAFF.

This clonotype was detected ten times or more. The V gene is TRBV6-6, the J gene TRBJ2-5; D is perhaps TRBD2 (5 bases). Germline CDR1 is MNHNY and CDR2 is SVGAGI (reference sequence). The CDR3 has 15 amino acids. The V gene lost 2 bases and the J gene lost 5 bases, with 15 bases spanning the gap. The CDR3, as DNA: TGTGCCAGCAGTTACAGAGGGTCGGTCGGGGAGACCCAGTACTTC. It is translated as CASSYRGSVGETQYF.

The J gene is TRBJ1-1, the V gene TRBV29-1, with D hard to call. Looked up from germline, CDR1 is SQVTM and CDR2 is ANQGSEA. V lost 0 bases and J lost 9, with 8 bases in between. The CDR3 totals 11 residues. CDR3 coding DNA: TGCAGCGTTGAAGACGAATCTCAAGCTTTCTTT. Encoded protein: CSVEDESQAFF.

This clonotype was counted between two and nine times. The CDR3 is CASTRLNGEAFF. For the CDR3, the DNA is TGCGCCAGCACCCGACTTAACGGAGAAGCTTTCTTT. This chain uses TRBV4-1 with TRBJ1-1; D is ambiguous. This CDR3 contains 12 residues. Trimming removed 7 bases at V and 8 bases at J, with 14 bases between. In germline, CDR1 is MGHRA, CDR2 YSYEKL.

This clonotype was found a few times. This chain joins TRBV19 and TRBJ2-5; D is ambiguous. V lost 11 bases to trimming and J lost 5 bases, with 12 bases between them. Germline V gene lookup returns CDR1 LNHDA and CDR2 SQIVND (reference sequence). The CDR3 runs to 11 residues. In DNA, the CDR3 is TGTGCCTCCCAAATGAGGGAGACCCAGTACTTC. Protein product: CASQMRETQYF. The full variable domain, completed using reference TRBV19 and TRBJ2-5, is DGGITQSPKYLFRKEGQNVTLSCEQNLNHDAMYWYRQDPGQGLRLIYYSQIVNDFQKGDIAEGYSVSREKKESFPLTVTSAQKNPTAFYLCASQMRETQYFGPGTRLLVL.

The chain links TRBV18 to TRBJ1-5; 7 bases are shared with TRBD1. The germline CDR1 and CDR2 sequences are KGHSH and LQKENI. This CDR3 contains 15 residues. The V gene end was trimmed by 3 bases and the J gene end by 1 base; junction bases not matched to a gene: 3. This CDR3 reads CASSPRDSSNQPQHF. The CDR3 DNA is TGTGCCAGCTCACCCAGGGACAGCAGCAATCAGCCCCAGCATTTT. Full variable domain (rest looked up from reference TRBV18 and TRBJ1-5): NAGVMQNPRHLVRRRGQEARLRCSPMKGHSHVYWYRQLPEEGLKFMVYLQKENIIDESGMPKERFSAEFPKEGPSILRIQQVVRGDSAAYFCASSPRDSSNQPQHFGDGTRLSIL.

The chain joins TRBV4-3 to TRBJ1-6; D is undetermined. This CDR3 contains 16 residues. V lost 0 bases and J 5 bases, leaving 11 bases between the germline ends. Germline CDR1 and CDR2: LGHNA and YSLEER. CDR3 nucleotide sequence: TGCGCCAGCAGCCAAGATTGGGCAGCCGATAATTCACCCCTCCACTTT. It specifies CASSQDWAADNSPLHF.

For this clonotype: Relative to the germline gene, one junction end is altered; a read error may explain this. The chain recombines TRBV20-1 with TRBJ2-7; D is unclear. Germline-derived CDR1 and CDR2 are DFQATT and SNEGSKA (reference sequence). There are 14 residues in the CDR3. CDR3 residues: CSDRPHSSSYEQYF. The CDR3 DNA reads as TGCAGTGATAGACCGCACTCAAGCTCCTACGAGCAGTACTTC.

This clonotype was counted at least ten times. V and J are TRBV28 and TRBJ2-1, with TRBD1 matching over 8 bases. The germline gives CDR1 MDHEN, CDR2 SYDVKM. V was pared by 10 bases and J by 0 bases, with 5 bases of the junction left unmatched. This CDR3 is 14 amino acids long. The chain's CDR3 is CATTGASSYNEQFF. CDR3 coding DNA: TGTGCCACGACAGGGGCGAGCTCCTACAATGAGCAGTTCTTC.

This clonotype was seen a handful of times. The chain recombines TRBV10-3 with TRBJ2-7, with D uncertain. The germline V and J ends were trimmed by 3 bases and 0 bases, with 3 bases remaining between them. The CDR3 spans 12 residues. From germline, CDR1 is ENHRY and CDR2 SYGVKD. Written as DNA, the CDR3 is TGTGCCATCAGTGACAACTCCTACGAGCAGTACTTC. Translation gives CAISDNSYEQYF.

CDR3 sequence reads: CASIQPPEYYGYTF. CDR3 nucleotide sequence: TGTGCCAGCATCCAGCCCCCAGAATACTATGGCTACACCTTC. The chain has TRBV6-4 and TRBJ1-2; unclear D gene. CDR1 and CDR2 (germline): MRHNA, SNTAGT. Trimming took 7 bases from V and 3 from J, leaving 15 bases between them. CDR3 length: 14 amino acids.

The genes are TRBV20-1 and TRBJ2-5; 8 bases fit TRBD2. J was trimmed by 7 bases and V by 0 bases; bases with no gene match: 13. CDR3 length: 16 residues. Germline V gene lookup returns CDR1 DFQATT and CDR2 SNEGSKA (reference sequence). In DNA, the CDR3 is TGCAGTGCTAGAGACGCGCGGGGGGCCAGGATTGTGACCCAGTACTTC. Its translation: CSARDARGARIVTQYF.

This clonotype was found many times. The chain couples TRBV7-2 to TRBJ1-5; a possible D gene is TRBD1 (6 bases). The CDR3 has 13 residues. Trimming removed 5 bases from V and 6 bases from J, with 11 bases in between. Germline-derived CDR1 and CDR2 are SGHTA and FQGNSA. In nucleotides, the CDR3 is TGTGCCAGCAGCGAAAGGGGGATTCAGCCCCAGCATTTT. Translation: CASSERGIQPQHF. The variable domain in full, completed from reference TRBV7-2 and TRBJ1-5, reads GAGVSQSPSNKVTEKGKDVELRCDPISGHTALYWYRQSLGQGLEFLIYFQGNSAPDKSGLPSDRFSAERTGGSVSTLTIQRTQQEDSAVYLCASSERGIQPQHFGDGTRLSIL.

This clonotype appeared once. The V call is TRBV29-1, the J call TRBJ1-1; 9 nucleotides agree with TRBD1. The CDR3 runs 16 residues. Germline V gene sequence: CDR1 SQVTM, CDR2 ANQGSEA. J gave up 4 bases and V 1 base, and 10 bases lay outside the gene matches. CDR3 region: CSVEGRDRVGGTEAFF. The CDR3 DNA follows: TGCAGCGTTGAAGGACGGGACAGGGTGGGCGGCACTGAAGCTTTCTTT. Complete variable domain (other parts from reference TRBV29-1 and TRBJ1-1): SAVISQKPSRDICQRGTSLTIQCQVDSQVTMMFWYRQQPGQSLTLIATANQGSEATYESGFVIDKFPISRPNLTFSTLTVSNMSPEDSSIYLCSVEGRDRVGGTEAFFGQGTRLTVV.

This clonotype has a handful of counts. This sequence joins TRBV6-5 and TRBJ2-1, with TRBD2 as a possible D gene (6 bases). CDR3 length: 12 residues. From germline, CDR1 is MNHEY and CDR2 SVGAGI. V was clipped by 6 bases and J by 7 bases, with 10 bases between them. The CDR3 region is CASRRDLNEQFF. The CDR3 region has the DNA TGTGCCAGCAGGAGGGACTTGAATGAGCAGTTCTTC.

This clonotype was counted only a few times. This chain uses TRBV25-1 with TRBJ2-1; 11 bases are a match to TRBD2. Germline-derived CDR1 and CDR2 are MGHDK and SYGVNS. J gave up 7 bases and V 8 bases, and 4 bases lay outside the gene matches. CDR3 length equals 13 residues. This CDR3 is CASVSGGVNEQFF. As DNA, the CDR3 is TGTGCCAGCGTTAGCGGGGGGGTTAATGAGCAGTTCTTC.

The V and J genes are TRBV4-3 and TRBJ1-5, with 9 bases lining up with TRBD1. The CDR3 is 15 amino acids. The junction had 7 bases not matched to a gene; V was cut back by 4 bases and J by 6 bases. The germline CDR1 and CDR2 sequences are LGHNA and YSLEER. Here the CDR3 reads CASSPRGQGTQPQHF. Written as DNA, the CDR3 is TGCGCCAGCAGCCCAAGGGGACAGGGAACTCAGCCCCAGCATTTT.

In this sample, this clonotype turned up many times. The CDR3 sequence: CASSLGTSGFTDTQYF. The CDR3 DNA reads TGTGCCAGCAGTTTGGGTACTAGCGGATTCACAGATACGCAGTATTTT. V is TRBV28 and J is TRBJ2-3; 8 nucleotides align to TRBD2. The germline V gene encodes CDR1 MDHEN and CDR2 SYDVKM. The CDR3 contains 16 residues. Trimming removed 3 bases from V and 2 bases from J; junction bases left unmatched: 7.

This clonotype was seen only a few times. The chain has TRBV20-1 and TRBJ2-3; D possibly corresponds to TRBD1 (5 bases). The germline V gene encodes CDR1 DFQATT and CDR2 SNEGSKA (reference sequence). This CDR3 region has 15 residues. Trimming left V 3 bases short and J 5 bases short, with 18 bases between. CDR3 region: CSARGLVRIGDTQYF. The CDR3 region has the DNA TGCAGTGCTAGGGGGCTAGTACGAATCGGAGATACGCAGTATTTT.

The chain recombines TRBV7-9 with TRBJ1-5; D is unclear. The CDR3 is 16 amino acids. Germline CDR1 reads SEHNR; CDR2 reads FQNEAQ (reference sequence). Trimming took 5 bases from V and 0 from J, leaving 14 bases between them. CDR3 amino acids: CASSQYRDDSNQPQHF. In nucleotides, the CDR3 is TGTGCCAGCAGCCAATACCGCGACGATAGCAATCAGCCCCAGCATTTT.

The chain employs TRBV7-2 and TRBJ1-5; 8 nucleotides agree with TRBD1. This CDR3 contains 15 residues. Germline V gene lookup returns CDR1 SGHTA and CDR2 FQGNSA. V was clipped by 3 bases and J by 1 base; unmatched bases: 2. CDR3 nucleotide sequence: TGTGCCAGCAGCTTGACAGGGGAAAGCAATCAGCCCCAGCATTTT. It codes for CASSLTGESNQPQHF.

As for this clonotype: One end of the junction is discordant with germline, which a read error may explain. J is TRBJ2-1 and V is TRBV2; 9 bases map to TRBD2. This CDR3 is built from 14 residues. Germline V gene sequence: CDR1 SNHLY, CDR2 FYNNEI. The CDR3 spells CVSQGRGGHNEQFF. The CDR3 DNA follows: TGTGTCAGCCAAGGGCGGGGGGGCCACAATGAGCAGTTCTTC.

This clonotype was detected ten times or more. V gene TRBV7-9 combines with J gene TRBJ2-3, with D tentatively TRBD2 (6 bases). The CDR3 runs 14 residues. With 5 bases removed from V and 4 bases from J, the gap between germline ends came to 13 bases. Germline CDR1 SEHNR, CDR2 FQNEAQ (reference sequence). This chain's CDR3 is CASSPRDSADTQYF. CDR3 sequence (DNA): TGTGCCAGCAGCCCCCGGGACTCGGCAGATACGCAGTATTTT.

This clonotype was observed a few times. The chain carries TRBV7-6 and TRBJ2-5; TRBD2 might be the D (5 bases). V lost 2 bases and J lost 6, with 16 bases in between. This CDR3 comprises 15 residues. CDR1 and CDR2 from the germline V gene are SGHVS and FNYEAQ. The CDR3 protein is CASSLSVVSGKTQYF. CDR3 coding DNA: TGTGCCAGCAGCTTATCAGTTGTATCGGGGAAGACCCAGTACTTC.

The gene calls are TRBV12-3 or TRBV12-4 and TRBJ1-1; 8 nucleotides match TRBD1. J lost 4 bases, V lost 5 bases, and 6 bases had no gene match. The CDR3 contains 14 residues. In DNA, the CDR3 is TGTGCCAGCAGTGTCGACAGGGGAGGCACTGAAGCTTTCTTT. Translating gives CASSVDRGGTEAFF.

This chain joins TRBV29-1 and TRBJ1-2, with D perhaps matching TRBD1 (5 bases). Trimming took off 3 bases at V and 8 bases at J, with 10 bases between the two ends. The CDR3 contains 11 residues. The V gene's germline CDR1 is SQVTM and CDR2 ANQGSEA. The CDR3 reads CSVEGLAGYTF. The CDR3, as DNA: TGCAGCGTTGAGGGGCTGGCGGGCTACACCTTC.

This clonotype was found a few times. The rearrangement links TRBV29-1 to TRBJ1-1; D possibly corresponds to TRBD1 (5 bases). Germline V gives CDR1 SQVTM, CDR2 ANQGSEA. The CDR3 loop spans 13 amino acids. The V gene lost 4 bases and the J gene lost 0 bases, with 9 bases spanning the gap. The DNA of the CDR3 is TGCAGCGTTGCGGCAGGGATGAACACTGAAGCTTTCTTT. It is translated as CSVAAGMNTEAFF.